Described below is a single T cell receptor beta chain sequence and its context. Its specific antigen is unknown. Base qualities are not recorded, but no much larger clone differs from it by a single base. The entry originates in a study of blood T cell repertoires in COVID-19 (dated by TCRdb to the early 2020s). With respect to the entire study: The collaborator samples originated in the United States, Italy and Spain and spanned the acute and convalescent phases of COVID-19. The material from the prospective study consisted of cDNA or gDNA derived from T cells, B-cell-depleted T cells, or PBMCs. Deeply sampled blood TCRbeta repertoires from subjects exposed to, actively infected with, or recovered from COVID-19 were included in the dataset. A freely available public database, intended as a resource for researchers studying the immune response to SARS-CoV-2, is where the repertoires were released. The samples were drawn from the first 160 participants of the ongoing ImmuneRACE study and from 1,200 or so subjects provided by 6 global collaborators. Sample metadata almost always included a de-identified subject ID, COVID-19 status, age in years and sex. Where available, HLA class I and class II types were obtained from metadata supplied by the sample provider rather than from assay-based typing.

In the prospective study, participants were about 18 to 100 years old, resided in about two dozen geographic areas of the United States, and were enrolled through a virtual design. To assign participants to cohorts, the prospective study relied on clinical history that participants themselves reported in a screening survey and a study questionnaire. Recovered participants in ImmuneRACE Cohort 3 were defined as having two consecutive negative NP/OP PCR tests, clearance from a healthcare professional, or resolution of symptoms. Each participant in the prospective study had whole blood, serum and a nasopharyngeal or oropharyngeal swab collected by mobile phlebotomists. Prospective study participants could optionally give additional blood draws and questionnaires over an approximately two-month period. Before DNA extraction, prospective study blood samples were shipped either frozen or at room temperature.

Paper-wide results and their limitations: The quantity of clinical and demographic metadata differed by source and by participant and was supplied without curation.

Trimming costs V 0 bases and J 3 bases, and their ends lie 6 bases apart. Per the germline V gene (reference sequence), GTSNPN is the CDR1 and SVGIG is the CDR2. The CDR3 numbers 13 residues from cysteine through phenylalanine. Kept here is only the CDR3 DNA, which spans 39 bases and is read in frame from base 1. TCRbeta CDR3 regions were amplified from genomic DNA by means of the immunoSEQ Assay, a bias-controlled multiplex PCR. The original methods were these. Nucleated cell counts per sample were estimated from amplification of reference gene primers within the assay. Sequence reads were collapsed and filtered to measure the absolute abundance of every unique TCRbeta CDR3 rearrangement. For each sample, productive Simpson clonality was calculated as the square root of Simpson's diversity index across productive rearrangements. In TCRdb, the immuneACCESS table is reduced to in-frame sequences with V and J assigned. These tables do not hold every clone; where another copy was compared, an unresolved V gene accounts for under half, and the others remain unexplained. V and J calls and clone size follow that table, whereas D and trimming were derived from the DNA. This sample lists around 300,000 clones; 89% were detected once. Roughly a tenth of the sample lies in the top ten.

Sequencing was carried out using PBMCs or T cells enriched from blood (not recorded which). This TCR was recovered from a woman in her twenties or thirties who had recovered from COVID-19. The receptor chain draws on TRBV30 and TRBJ1-3; the D gene assignment is ambiguous. The sequenced DNA is TGTGCCTGGAGTGTATTAAATGGAAACACCATATATTTT. It encodes CAWSVLNGNTIYF.